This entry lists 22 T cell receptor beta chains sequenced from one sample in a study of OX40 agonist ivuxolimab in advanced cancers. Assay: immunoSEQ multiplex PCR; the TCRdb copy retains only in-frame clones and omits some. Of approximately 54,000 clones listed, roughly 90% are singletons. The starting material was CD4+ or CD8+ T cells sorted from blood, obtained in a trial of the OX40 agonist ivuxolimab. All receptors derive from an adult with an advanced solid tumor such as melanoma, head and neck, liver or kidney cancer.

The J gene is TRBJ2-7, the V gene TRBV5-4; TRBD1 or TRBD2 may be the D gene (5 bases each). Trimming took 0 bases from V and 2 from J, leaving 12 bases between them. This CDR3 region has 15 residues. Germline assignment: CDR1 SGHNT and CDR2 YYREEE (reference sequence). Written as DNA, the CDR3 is TGTGCCAGCAGCTTGGATGGGGGAACGGCCTACGAGCAGTACTTC. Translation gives CASSLDGGTAYEQYF.

The CDR3: CASRATGGWSNQPQHF. CDR3 in DNA: TGTGCCAGCAGGGCGACAGGGGGCTGGAGCAATCAGCCCCAGCATTTT. The chain employs TRBV7-2 and TRBJ1-5, with TRBD1 matching over 10 bases. Trimming at V came to 6 bases and at J to 1 base, leaving 6 bases not matched to a gene. The CDR3 has 16 residues. Germline CDR1 SGHTA, CDR2 FQGNSA. The complete variable domain, with remaining parts taken from reference TRBV7-2 and TRBJ1-5, reads GAGVSQSPSNKVTEKGKDVELRCDPISGHTALYWYRQSLGQGLEFLIYFQGNSAPDKSGLPSDRFSAERTGGSVSTLTIQRTQQEDSAVYLCASRATGGWSNQPQHFGDGTRLSIL.

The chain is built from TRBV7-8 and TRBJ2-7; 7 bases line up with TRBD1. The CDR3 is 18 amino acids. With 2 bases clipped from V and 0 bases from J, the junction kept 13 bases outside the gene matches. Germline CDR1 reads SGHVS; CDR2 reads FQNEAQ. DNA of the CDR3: TGTGCCAGCAGCTTACCCGACAGGGCGCAACTCTTCTCCTACGAGCAGTACTTC. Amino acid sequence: CASSLPDRAQLFSYEQYF.

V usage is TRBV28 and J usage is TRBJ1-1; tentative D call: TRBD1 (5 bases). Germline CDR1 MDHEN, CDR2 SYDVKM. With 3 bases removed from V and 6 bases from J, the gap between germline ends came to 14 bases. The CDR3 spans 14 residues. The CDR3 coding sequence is TGTGCCAGCAGTTTCGTCCCGGGGGTACCTGAAGCTTTCTTT. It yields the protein CASSFVPGVPEAFF.

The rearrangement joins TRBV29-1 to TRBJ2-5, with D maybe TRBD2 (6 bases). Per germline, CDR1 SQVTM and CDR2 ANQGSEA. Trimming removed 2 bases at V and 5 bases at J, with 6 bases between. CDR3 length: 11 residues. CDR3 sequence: CSVEREETQYF. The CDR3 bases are TGCAGCGTTGAACGGGAGGAGACCCAGTACTTC. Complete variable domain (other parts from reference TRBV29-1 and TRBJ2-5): SAVISQKPSRDICQRGTSLTIQCQVDSQVTMMFWYRQQPGQSLTLIATANQGSEATYESGFVIDKFPISRPNLTFSTLTVSNMSPEDSSIYLCSVEREETQYFGPGTRLLVL.

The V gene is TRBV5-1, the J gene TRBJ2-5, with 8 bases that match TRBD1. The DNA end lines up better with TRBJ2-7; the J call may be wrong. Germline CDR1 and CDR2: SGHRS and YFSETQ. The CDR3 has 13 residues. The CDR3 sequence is CASSAGTGYEQYF. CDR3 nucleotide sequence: TGCGCCAGCAGTGCCGGGACAGGCTACGAGCAGTACTTC.

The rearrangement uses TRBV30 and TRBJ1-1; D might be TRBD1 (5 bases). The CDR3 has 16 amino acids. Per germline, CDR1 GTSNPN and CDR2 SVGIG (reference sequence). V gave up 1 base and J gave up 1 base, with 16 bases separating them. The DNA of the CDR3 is TGTGCCTGGAGTGAGGGGTTACCCTATCGGAACACTGAAGCTTTCTTT. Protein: CAWSEGLPYRNTEAFF.

The CDR3 nucleotides are TGTGCCAGCAGCTTGGTTTTAGGGGAGTACTACGAGCAGTACTTC. Translating it yields CASSLVLGEYYEQYF. The rearrangement uses TRBV5-5 and TRBJ2-7; D may match TRBD1 or TRBD2 (5 bases each). V gave up 0 bases and J gave up 3 bases, with 13 bases separating them. Germline V gives CDR1 SGHKS, CDR2 YYEKEE (reference sequence). The CDR3 runs to 15 residues.

CDR3 sequence: CASSQEVAEIDYEQYF. The CDR3 nucleotides are TGTGCCAGCAGCCAAGAAGTAGCCGAGATCGATTACGAGCAGTACTTC. The chain couples TRBV4-2 to TRBJ2-7; the D is unclear. V was cut by 0 bases and J by 4 bases, with 16 bases left in between. The V gene's germline CDR1 is LGHNA and CDR2 YNFKEQ. This CDR3 region has 16 residues.

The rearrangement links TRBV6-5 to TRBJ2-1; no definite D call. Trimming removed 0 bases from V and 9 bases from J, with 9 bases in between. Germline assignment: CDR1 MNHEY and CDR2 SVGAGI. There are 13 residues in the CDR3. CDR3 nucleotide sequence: TGTGCCAGCAGTTACTCAGTTCTGGGTGAGCAGTTCTTC. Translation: CASSYSVLGEQFF.

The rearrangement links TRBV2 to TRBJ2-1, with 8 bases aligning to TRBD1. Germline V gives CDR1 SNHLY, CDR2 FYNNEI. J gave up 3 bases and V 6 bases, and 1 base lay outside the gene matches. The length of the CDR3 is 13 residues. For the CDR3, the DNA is TGTGCCAGCAGGACAGGGGACTACAATGAGCAGTTCTTC. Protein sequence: CASRTGDYNEQFF.

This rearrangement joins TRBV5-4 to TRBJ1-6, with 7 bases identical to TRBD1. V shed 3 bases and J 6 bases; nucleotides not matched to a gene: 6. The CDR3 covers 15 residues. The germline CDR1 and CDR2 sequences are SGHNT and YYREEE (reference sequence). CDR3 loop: CASSSGQAPNSPLHF. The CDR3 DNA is TGTGCCAGCAGCTCAGGACAGGCCCCTAATTCACCCCTCCACTTT. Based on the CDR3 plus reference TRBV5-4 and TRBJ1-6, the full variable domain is ETGVTQSPTHLIKTRGQQVTLRCSSQSGHNTVSWYQQALGQGPQFIFQYYREEENGRGNFPPRFSGLQFPNYSSELNVNALELDDSALYLCASSSGQAPNSPLHFGNGTRLTVT.

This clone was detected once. The CDR3 is CASSISTAAYEQYF. As DNA, the CDR3 is TGCGCCAGCAGCATATCGACTGCCGCCTACGAGCAGTACTTC. The chain combines TRBV5-1 with TRBJ2-7; D not resolved. The V and J ends lost 4 bases and 2 bases respectively, with 13 bases between them. The CDR3 covers 14 residues. Germline CDR1 is SGHRS and CDR2 is YFSETQ.

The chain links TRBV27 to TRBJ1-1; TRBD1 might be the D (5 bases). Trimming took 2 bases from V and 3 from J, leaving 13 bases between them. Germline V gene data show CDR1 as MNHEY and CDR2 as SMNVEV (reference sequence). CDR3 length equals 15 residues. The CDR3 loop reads CASSLRRQGYTEAFF. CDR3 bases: TGTGCCAGCAGTTTAAGGCGGCAGGGCTACACTGAAGCTTTCTTT.

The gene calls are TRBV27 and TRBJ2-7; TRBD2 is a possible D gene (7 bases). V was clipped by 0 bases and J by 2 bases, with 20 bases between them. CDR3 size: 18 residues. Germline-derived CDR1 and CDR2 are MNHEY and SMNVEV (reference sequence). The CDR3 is CASSLSRSAGALPYEQYF. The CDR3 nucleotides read TGTGCCAGCAGTTTATCCCGTTCCGCGGGGGCCCTCCCCTACGAGCAGTACTTC.

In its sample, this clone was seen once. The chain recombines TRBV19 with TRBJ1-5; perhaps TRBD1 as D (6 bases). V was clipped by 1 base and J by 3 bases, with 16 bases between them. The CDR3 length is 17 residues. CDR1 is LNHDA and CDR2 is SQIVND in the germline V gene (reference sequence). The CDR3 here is CASSIGGQGRYNQPQHF. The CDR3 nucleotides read TGTGCCAGTAGTATAGGCGGGCAGGGGCGATACAATCAGCCCCAGCATTTT. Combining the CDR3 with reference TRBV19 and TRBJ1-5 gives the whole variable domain DGGITQSPKYLFRKEGQNVTLSCEQNLNHDAMYWYRQDPGQGLRLIYYSQIVNDFQKGDIAEGYSVSREKKESFPLTVTSAQKNPTAFYLCASSIGGQGRYNQPQHFGDGTRLSIL.

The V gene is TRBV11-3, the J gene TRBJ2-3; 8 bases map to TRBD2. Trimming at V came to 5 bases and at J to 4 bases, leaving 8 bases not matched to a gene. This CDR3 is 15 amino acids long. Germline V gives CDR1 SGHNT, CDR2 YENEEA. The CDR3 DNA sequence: TGTGCCAGCAGCCGATGGAGCGGGAGCGCAGATACGCAGTATTTT. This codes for CASSRWSGSADTQYF. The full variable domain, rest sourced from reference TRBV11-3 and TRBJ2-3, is EAGVVQSPRYKIIEKKQPVAFWCNPISGHNTLYWYLQNLGQGPELLIRYENEEAVDDSQLPKDRFSAERLKGVDSTLKIQPAELGDSAVYLCASSRWSGSADTQYFGPGTRLTVL.

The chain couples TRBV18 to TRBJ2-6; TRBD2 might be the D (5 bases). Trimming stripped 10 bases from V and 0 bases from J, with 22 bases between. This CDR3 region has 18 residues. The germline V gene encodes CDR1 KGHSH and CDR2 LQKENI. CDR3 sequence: CATPESHRGNSGANVLTF. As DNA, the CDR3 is TGTGCCACCCCTGAGTCCCACCGAGGGAACTCTGGGGCCAACGTCCTGACTTTC.

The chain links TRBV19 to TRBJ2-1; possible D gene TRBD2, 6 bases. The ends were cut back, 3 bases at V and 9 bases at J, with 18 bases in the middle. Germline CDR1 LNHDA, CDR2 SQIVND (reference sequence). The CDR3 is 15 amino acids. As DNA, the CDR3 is TGTGCCAGTAGTATCGGCGGGACCGCCGGGGGTGAGCAGTTCTTC. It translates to CASSIGGTAGGEQFF. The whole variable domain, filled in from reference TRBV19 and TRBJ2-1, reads DGGITQSPKYLFRKEGQNVTLSCEQNLNHDAMYWYRQDPGQGLRLIYYSQIVNDFQKGDIAEGYSVSREKKESFPLTVTSAQKNPTAFYLCASSIGGTAGGEQFFGPGTRLTVL.

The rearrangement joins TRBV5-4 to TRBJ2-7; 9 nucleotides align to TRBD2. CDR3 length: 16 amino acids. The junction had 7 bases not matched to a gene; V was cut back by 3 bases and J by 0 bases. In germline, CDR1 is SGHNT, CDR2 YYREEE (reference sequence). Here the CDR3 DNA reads TGTGCCAGCAGCTCGGGACTAGCCGGAGGCTCCTACGAGCAGTACTTC. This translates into CASSSGLAGGSYEQYF. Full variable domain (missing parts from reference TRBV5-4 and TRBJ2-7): ETGVTQSPTHLIKTRGQQVTLRCSSQSGHNTVSWYQQALGQGPQFIFQYYREEENGRGNFPPRFSGLQFPNYSSELNVNALELDDSALYLCASSSGLAGGSYEQYFGPGTRLTVT.

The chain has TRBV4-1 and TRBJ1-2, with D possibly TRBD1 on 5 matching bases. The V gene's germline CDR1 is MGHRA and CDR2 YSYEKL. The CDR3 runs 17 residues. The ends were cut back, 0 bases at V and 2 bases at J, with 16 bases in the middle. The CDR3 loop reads CASSQDLRTGENYGYTF. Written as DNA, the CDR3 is TGCGCCAGCAGCCAAGATCTCCGCACAGGCGAAAACTATGGCTACACCTTC.

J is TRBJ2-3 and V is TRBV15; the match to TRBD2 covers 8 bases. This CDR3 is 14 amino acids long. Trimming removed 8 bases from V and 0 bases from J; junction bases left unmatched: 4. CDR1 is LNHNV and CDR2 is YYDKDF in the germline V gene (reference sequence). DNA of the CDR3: TGTGCCACCCACGGGACTAGGAGCACAGATACGCAGTATTTT. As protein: CATHGTRSTDTQYF.